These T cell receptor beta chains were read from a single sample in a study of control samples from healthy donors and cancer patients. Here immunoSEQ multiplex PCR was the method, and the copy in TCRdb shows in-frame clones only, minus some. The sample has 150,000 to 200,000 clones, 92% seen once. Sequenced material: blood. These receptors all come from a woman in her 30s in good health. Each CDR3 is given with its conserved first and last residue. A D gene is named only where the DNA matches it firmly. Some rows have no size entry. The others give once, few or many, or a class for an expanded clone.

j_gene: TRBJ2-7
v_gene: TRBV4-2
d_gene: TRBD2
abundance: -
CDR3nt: TGTGCCAGCAGCCAGGGGACTAGCTGGACCTACGAGCAGTACTTC
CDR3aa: CASSQGTSWTYEQYF

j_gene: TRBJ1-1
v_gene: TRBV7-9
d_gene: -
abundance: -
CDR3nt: TGTGCCAGCAGCCCTTTGGGACACCAGAACACTGAAGCTTTCTTT
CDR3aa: CASSPLGHQNTEAFF

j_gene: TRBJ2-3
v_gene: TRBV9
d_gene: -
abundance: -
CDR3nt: TGTGCCAGCAGCGTAGTAGTAGCGGGCACAGATACGCAGTATTTT
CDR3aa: CASSVVVAGTDTQYF

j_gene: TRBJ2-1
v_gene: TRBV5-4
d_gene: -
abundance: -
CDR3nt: TGTGCCAGCAGGGGTCTCTGGGGGGAGCAGTTCTTC
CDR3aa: CASRGLWGEQFF

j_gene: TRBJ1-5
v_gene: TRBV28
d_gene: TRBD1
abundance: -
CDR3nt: TGTGCCAGCAAGGACAGGCTCAGCAATCAGCCCCAGCATTTT
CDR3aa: CASKDRLSNQPQHF

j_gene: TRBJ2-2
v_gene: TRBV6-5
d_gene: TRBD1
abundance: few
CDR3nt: TGTGCCAGCAGGACAGGGGACACCGGGGAGCTGTTTTTT
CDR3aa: CASRTGDTGELFF

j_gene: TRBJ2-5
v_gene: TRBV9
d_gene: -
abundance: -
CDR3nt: TGTGCCAGCAGCCTTACAGGGATGGGAGAGACCCAGTACTTC
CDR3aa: CASSLTGMGETQYF

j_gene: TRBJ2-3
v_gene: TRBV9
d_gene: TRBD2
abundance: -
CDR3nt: TGTGCCAGCAGCCCCGGGCTGGGGGCGGGAGGGCGTGAAGATACGCAGTATTTT
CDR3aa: CASSPGLGAGGREDTQYF

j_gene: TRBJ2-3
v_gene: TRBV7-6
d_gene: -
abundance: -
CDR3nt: TGTGCCAGCAGCTTTACAGATACGCAGTATTTT
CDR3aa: CASSFTDTQYF

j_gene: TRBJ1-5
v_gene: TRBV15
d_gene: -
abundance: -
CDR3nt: TGTGCCACCAGCAGAGTGCCCCTAGGGGGTCATCAGCCCCAGCATTTT
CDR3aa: CATSRVPLGGHQPQHF

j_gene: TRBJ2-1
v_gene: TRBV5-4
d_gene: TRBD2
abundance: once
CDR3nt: TGTGCCAGCAGCAGAACTAGCGGGAGGGTGAATGAGCAGTTCTTC
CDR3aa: CASSRTSGRVNEQFF

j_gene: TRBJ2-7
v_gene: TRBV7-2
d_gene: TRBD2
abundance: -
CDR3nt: TGTGCCAGCAGCTTAAAGCGGGATTACGAGCAGTACTTC
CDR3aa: CASSLKRDYEQYF

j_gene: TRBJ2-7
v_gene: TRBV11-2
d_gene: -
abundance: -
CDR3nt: TGTGCCAGCAGCTTAGGACTCCCGGCTGAGCAGTACTTC
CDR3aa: CASSLGLPAEQYF

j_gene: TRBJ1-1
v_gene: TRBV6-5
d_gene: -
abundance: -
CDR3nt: TGTGCCAGCAGTTACTCGAGTGCAGGAGGCACTGAAGCTTTCTTT
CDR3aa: CASSYSSAGGTEAFF

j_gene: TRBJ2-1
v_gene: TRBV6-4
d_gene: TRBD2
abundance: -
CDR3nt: TGTGCCAGCAGGACCAAGCGGGGGCCCGACAATGAGCAGTTCTTC
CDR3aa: CASRTKRGPDNEQFF

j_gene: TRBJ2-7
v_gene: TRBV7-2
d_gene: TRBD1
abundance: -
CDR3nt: TGTGCCAGCAGCCCATTCCAGACAGGGGGCGAGCAGTACTTC
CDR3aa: CASSPFQTGGEQYF

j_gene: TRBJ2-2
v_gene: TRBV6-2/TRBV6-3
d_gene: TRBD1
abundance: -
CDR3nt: TGTGCCAGCAGTTTGTTCGGACAGGGGGCTACCGGGGAGCTGTTTTTT
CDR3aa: CASSLFGQGATGELFF

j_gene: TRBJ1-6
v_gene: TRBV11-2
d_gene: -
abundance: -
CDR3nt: TGTGCCAGCAGCTTCATCTCCTATAATTCACCCCTCCACTTT
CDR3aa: CASSFISYNSPLHF

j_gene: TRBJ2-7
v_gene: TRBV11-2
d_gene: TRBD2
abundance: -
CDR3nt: TGTGCCAGCAGCTTTGGACTAGCGGGTTCCTACGAGCAGTACTTC
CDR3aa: CASSFGLAGSYEQYF

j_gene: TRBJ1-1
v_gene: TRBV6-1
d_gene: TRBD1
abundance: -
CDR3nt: TGTGCCAGCAGTGAAAAGGAGGGGGCCGATATAAGTTTCTTT
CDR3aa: CASSEKEGADISFF

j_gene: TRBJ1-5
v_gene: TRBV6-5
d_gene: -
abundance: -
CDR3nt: TGTGCCAGCAGTTACTTGGCAGCAAATCAGCCCCAGCATTTT
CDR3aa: CASSYLAANQPQHF

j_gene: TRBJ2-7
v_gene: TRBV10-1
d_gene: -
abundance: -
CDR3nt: TGCGCCAGCAGTGAAACAGGGTCCTACGAGCAGTACTTC
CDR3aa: CASSETGSYEQYF

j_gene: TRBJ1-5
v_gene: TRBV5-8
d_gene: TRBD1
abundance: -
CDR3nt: TGTGCCAGCTACGACACAAGAACAGGGGCAGGTCAGCCCCAGCATTTT
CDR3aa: CASYDTRTGAGQPQHF

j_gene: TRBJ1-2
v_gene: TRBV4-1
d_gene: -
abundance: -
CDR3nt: TGCGCCAGCAGCCAAGTGGCGGGGGAGGTTGGCTACACCTTC
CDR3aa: CASSQVAGEVGYTF

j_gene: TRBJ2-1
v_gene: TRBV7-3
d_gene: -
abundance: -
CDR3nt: TGTGCCAGCAGCTTAGGCAGGGCCGCCTACAATGAGCAGTTCTTC
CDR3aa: CASSLGRAAYNEQFF

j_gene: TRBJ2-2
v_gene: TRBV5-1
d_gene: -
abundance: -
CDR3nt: TGCGCCAGCAGCTTGAAGGGGGCCGGGGAGCTGTTTTTT
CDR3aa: CASSLKGAGELFF

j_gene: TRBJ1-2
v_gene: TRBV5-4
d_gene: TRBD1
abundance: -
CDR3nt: TGTGCCAGCAGGAAACAGGGGGCGGCTCATGGCTACACCTTC
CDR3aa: CASRKQGAAHGYTF

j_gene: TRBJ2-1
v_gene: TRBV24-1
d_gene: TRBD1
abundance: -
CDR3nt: TGTGCCACCAGTACCCGTCCGGACAGGGGCAATGAGCAGTTCTTC
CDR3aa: CATSTRPDRGNEQFF

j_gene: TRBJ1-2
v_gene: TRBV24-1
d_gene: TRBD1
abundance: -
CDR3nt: TGTGCCACCAGTGACCGGGACAGCTATTATGGCTACACCTTC
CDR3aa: CATSDRDSYYGYTF

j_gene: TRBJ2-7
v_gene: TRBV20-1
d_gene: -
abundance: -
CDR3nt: TGCAGTGCTCGTGATAGGCAGACCTACGAGCAGTACTTC
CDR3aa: CSARDRQTYEQYF

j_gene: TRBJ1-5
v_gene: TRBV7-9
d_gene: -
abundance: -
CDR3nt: TGTGCCAGCAGCCATCCGGGGCCCCAGCATTTT
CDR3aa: CASSHPGPQHF

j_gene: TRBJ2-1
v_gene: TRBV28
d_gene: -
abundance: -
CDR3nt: TGTGCCAGCAGTTTAATGGGAAGATCCTACAATGAGCAGTTCTTC
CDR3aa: CASSLMGRSYNEQFF

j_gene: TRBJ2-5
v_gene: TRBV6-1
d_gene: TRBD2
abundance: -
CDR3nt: TGTGCCAGCAGTGAAGCGTACGTACTAGCGGCAGGGGAGACCCAGTACTTC
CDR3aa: CASSEAYVLAAGETQYF

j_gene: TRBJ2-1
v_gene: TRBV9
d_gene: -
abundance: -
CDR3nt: TGTGCCAGCAGCGTGGGGACAAACAATGAGCAGTTCTTC
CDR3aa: CASSVGTNNEQFF

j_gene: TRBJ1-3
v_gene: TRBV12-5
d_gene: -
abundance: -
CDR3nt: TGTGCTAGTCCGTCCAGGTCCCGCTCTGGAAACACCATATATTTT
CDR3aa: CASPSRSRSGNTIYF

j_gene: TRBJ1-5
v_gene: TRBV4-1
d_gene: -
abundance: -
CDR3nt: TGCGCCAGCAGCCGGGCAGATAGCAATCAGCCCCAGCATTTT
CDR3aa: CASSRADSNQPQHF

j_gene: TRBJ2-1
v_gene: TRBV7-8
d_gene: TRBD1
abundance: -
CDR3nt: TGTGCCAGCAGCTTACCCCGGGACAGCTCCTACAATGAGCAGTTCTTC
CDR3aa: CASSLPRDSSYNEQFF

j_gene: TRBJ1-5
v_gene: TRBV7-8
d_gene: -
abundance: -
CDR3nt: TGTGCCAGCAGCTTAATTCCCAGCAATCAGCCCCAGCATTTT
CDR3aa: CASSLIPSNQPQHF

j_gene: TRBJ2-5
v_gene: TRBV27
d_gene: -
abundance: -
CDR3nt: TGTGCCAGCGGGGAGACCCAGTACTTC
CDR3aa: CASGETQYF

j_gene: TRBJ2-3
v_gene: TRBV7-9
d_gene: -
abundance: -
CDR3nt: TGTGCCAGCAGCCCAAGACAGTTGGGGGGCACAGATACGCAGTATTTT
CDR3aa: CASSPRQLGGTDTQYF

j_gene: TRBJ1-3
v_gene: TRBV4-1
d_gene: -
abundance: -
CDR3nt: TGCGCCAGCAGCCAAGGGCTGAGCTCTGGAAACACCATATATTTT
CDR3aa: CASSQGLSSGNTIYF

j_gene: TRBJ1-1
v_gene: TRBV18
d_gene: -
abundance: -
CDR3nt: TGTGCCAGCTCACCACCAACGGGGGGGGACACTGAAGCTTTCTTT
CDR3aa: CASSPPTGGDTEAFF

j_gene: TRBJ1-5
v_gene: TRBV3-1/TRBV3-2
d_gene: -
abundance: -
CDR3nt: TGTGCCAGCAGCCAAGGCTGGAAGCAGCCCCAGCATTTT
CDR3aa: CASSQGWKQPQHF

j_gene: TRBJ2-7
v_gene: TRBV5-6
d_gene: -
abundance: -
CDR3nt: TGTGCCAGCAGCTTGATTACGGGATCCTACGAGCAGTACTTC
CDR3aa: CASSLITGSYEQYF

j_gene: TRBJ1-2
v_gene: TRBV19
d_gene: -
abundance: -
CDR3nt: TGTGCCAGTAGATCACAGACCCCCGTCTATGGCTACACCTTC
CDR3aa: CASRSQTPVYGYTF

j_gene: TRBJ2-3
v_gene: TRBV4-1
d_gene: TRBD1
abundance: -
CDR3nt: TGCGCCAGCAGCCAATTCGACAGGGGGCGTTTGGATACGCAGTATTTT
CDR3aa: CASSQFDRGRLDTQYF

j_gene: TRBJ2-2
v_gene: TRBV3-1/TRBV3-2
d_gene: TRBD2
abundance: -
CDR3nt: TGTGCCAGCAGCCAAGAAGGGGAACTAGCGGGAGGTTTATCCGGGGAGCTGTTTTTT
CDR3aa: CASSQEGELAGGLSGELFF

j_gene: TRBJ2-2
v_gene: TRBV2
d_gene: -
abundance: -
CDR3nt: TGTGCCAGCAGTATTACCTCCGCGAACACCGGGGAGCTGTTTTTT
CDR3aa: CASSITSANTGELFF

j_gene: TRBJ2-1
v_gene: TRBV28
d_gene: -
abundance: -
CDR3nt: TGTGCCAGCAGTCCCTGGAGAGAGGAGGGGAATGAGCAGTTCTTC
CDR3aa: CASSPWREEGNEQFF

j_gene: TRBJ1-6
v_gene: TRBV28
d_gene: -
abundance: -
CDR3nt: TGTGCCAGCAGTTTTGCGCGAACCCTCCACTTT
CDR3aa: CASSFARTLHF

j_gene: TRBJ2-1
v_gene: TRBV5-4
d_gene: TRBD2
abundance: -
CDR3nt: TGTGCCAGCAGCTTGGAACTAGCGGCGTACAATGAGCAGTTCTTC
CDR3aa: CASSLELAAYNEQFF

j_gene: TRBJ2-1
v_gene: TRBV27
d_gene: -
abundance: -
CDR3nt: TGTGCCAGCACCCCCCAGGGGGGAGGGTTCTACAATGAGCAGTTCTTC
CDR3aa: CASTPQGGGFYNEQFF

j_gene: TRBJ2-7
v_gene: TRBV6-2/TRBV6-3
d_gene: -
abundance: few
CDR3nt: TGTGCCAGCAGTTCAGTTGTGGCTTATGGGATCCACGAGCAGTACTTC
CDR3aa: CASSSVVAYGIHEQYF